This T cell receptor (beta chain) stems from a study of T-cell reconstitution after alpha-beta-depleted transplantation in children. During its preparation, the TCRbeta library received unique molecular identifiers. Each CDR3 protein gets one entry after TCRdb re-called the PCR reads with MiXCR. The sample lists about 580,000 distinct CDR3 sequences, 25% to 30% occurring once. From germline, CDR1 is LGHNA and CDR2 YNFKEQ. The CDR3 contains 15 residues. Trimming shortened V by 0 bases and J by 4 bases, and 12 bases separated the two germline ends. The sample consisted of PBMCs, taken before TCRalphabeta/CD19-depleted stem cell transplant. The source is a boy in the first two years of life with Wiskott-Aldrich syndrome, due to receive a stem cell transplant. This chain uses TRBV4-2 with TRBJ1-2; weak D call: TRBD1 (5 bases). CDR3 coding DNA: TGTGCCAGCAGCCAAGAACTGGGGGGGTTCTATGGCTACACCTTC. Encoded protein: CASSQELGGFYGYTF.